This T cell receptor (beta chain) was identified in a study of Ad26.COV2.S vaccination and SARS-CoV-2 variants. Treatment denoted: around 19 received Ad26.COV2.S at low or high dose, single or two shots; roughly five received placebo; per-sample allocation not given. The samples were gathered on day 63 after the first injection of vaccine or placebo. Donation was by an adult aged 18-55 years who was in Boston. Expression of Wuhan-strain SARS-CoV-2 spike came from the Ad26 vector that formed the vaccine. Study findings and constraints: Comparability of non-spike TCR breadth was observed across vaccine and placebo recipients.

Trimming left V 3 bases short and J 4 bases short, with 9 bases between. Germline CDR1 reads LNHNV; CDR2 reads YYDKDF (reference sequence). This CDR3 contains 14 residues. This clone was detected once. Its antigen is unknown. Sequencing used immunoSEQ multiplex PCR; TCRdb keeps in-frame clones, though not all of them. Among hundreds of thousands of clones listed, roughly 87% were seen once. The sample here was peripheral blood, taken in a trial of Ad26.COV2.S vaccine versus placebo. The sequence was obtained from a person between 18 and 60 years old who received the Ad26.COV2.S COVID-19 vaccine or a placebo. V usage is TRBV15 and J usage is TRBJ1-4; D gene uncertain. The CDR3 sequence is CATSRDGNNEKLFF. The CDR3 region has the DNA TGTGCCACCAGCAGGGACGGAAATAATGAAAAACTGTTTTTT.